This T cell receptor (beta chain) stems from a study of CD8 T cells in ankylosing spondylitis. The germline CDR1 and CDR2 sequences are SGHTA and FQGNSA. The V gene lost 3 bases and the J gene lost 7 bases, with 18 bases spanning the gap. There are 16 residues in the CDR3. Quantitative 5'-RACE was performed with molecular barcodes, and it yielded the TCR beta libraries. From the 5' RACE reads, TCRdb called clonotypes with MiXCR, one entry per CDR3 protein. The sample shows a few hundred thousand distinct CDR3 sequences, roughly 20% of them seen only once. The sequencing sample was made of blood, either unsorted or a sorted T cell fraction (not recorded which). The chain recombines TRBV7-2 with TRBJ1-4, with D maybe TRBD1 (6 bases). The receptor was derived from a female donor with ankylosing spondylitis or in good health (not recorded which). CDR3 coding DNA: TGTGCCAGCAGCTTGGGGGGGCGAGGTTTGGGTGAAAAACTGTTTTTT. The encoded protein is CASSLGGRGLGEKLFF.